Presented here are 21 T cell receptor beta chains from one specimen sequenced in a study of blood T cell repertoires in COVID-19. Method: immunoSEQ multiplex PCR; TCRdb's copy keeps in-frame clones and lacks some. The table records 35,000 to 45,000 clones, about 85% of them present only once. The specimen sequenced was peripheral blood. The source is a human donor in a cohort sampled during active COVID-19.

J is TRBJ1-5 and V is TRBV28, with 7 bases that match TRBD1. Germline V CDR1 and CDR2: MDHEN, SYDVKM. The V segment lost 2 bases and the J segment 7 bases; nucleotides outside the gene matches: 11. The CDR3 loop spans 16 amino acids. This CDR3 is CASSLGTVRFRQPQHF. The CDR3 coding sequence is TGTGCCAGCAGTTTAGGGACAGTTAGATTTCGGCAGCCCCAGCATTTT.

V gene TRBV3-1 (or the pseudogene TRBV3-2) combines with J gene TRBJ1-1; TRBD1 aligns across 8 bases. Germline trimming cut 3 bases from V and 6 bases from J; bases unmatched to any gene: 6. This CDR3 spans 14 amino acids. The V gene's germline CDR1 is LGHDT and CDR2 YNNKEL (reference sequence). The CDR3 DNA reads as TGTGCCAGCAGCCATTGGACAGGGTCGGCTGAAGCTTTCTTT. Translated, it gives CASSHWTGSAEAFF.

The chain links TRBV28 to TRBJ2-7; 9 positions match TRBD2. The ends lost 5 bases at V and 3 bases at J; junction bases unmatched: 5. The CDR3 loop spans 14 amino acids. Looked up from germline, CDR1 is MDHEN and CDR2 is SYDVKM. The CDR3 DNA reads TGTGCCAGCAGTCTGACTAGCGGACTCTACGAGCAGTACTTC. It yields the protein CASSLTSGLYEQYF.

The rearrangement joins TRBV30 to TRBJ1-2; D is possibly TRBD1 (5 bases). The CDR3 is 13 residues long. The germline CDR1 and CDR2 sequences are GTSNPN and SVGIG (reference sequence). V was cut by 2 bases and J by 6 bases, with 13 bases left in between. The CDR3 DNA is TGTGCCTGGAGTCCGGAGGGGTGGAATGGCTACACCTTC. This gives the protein CAWSPEGWNGYTF.

This clone came up once. The gene calls are TRBV5-1 and TRBJ2-5, with D possibly being TRBD1 (6 bases). V was shortened by 0 bases and J by 2 bases, with 14 bases between the two germline ends. Germline-derived CDR1 and CDR2 are SGHRS and YFSETQ. The CDR3 has 16 amino acids. The CDR3 DNA reads as TGCGCCAGCAGCTTGGTGGGGGCGCCCCCACAAGAGACCCAGTACTTC. Encoded protein: CASSLVGAPPQETQYF.

The gene calls are TRBV19 and TRBJ2-6; 7 nucleotides align to TRBD1. The CDR3 consists of 16 residues. V gave up 5 bases and J gave up 3 bases; unmatched junction bases: 7. The germline V gene has CDR1 LNHDA and CDR2 SQIVND (reference sequence). CDR3 DNA: TGTGCCAGTAGTCTCCCCAGGGGGAATGGGGCCAACGTCCTGACTTTC. Amino acid sequence: CASSLPRGNGANVLTF.

This clone was seen only a few times. The rearrangement links TRBV2 to TRBJ2-2; a weak D match, TRBD2 (7 bases). The CDR3 spans 13 residues. Trimming stripped 7 bases from V and 7 bases from J, with 13 bases between. The germline V gene has CDR1 SNHLY and CDR2 FYNNEI. The CDR3, as DNA: TGTGCCAGCACCCGGGGGGCTAACGGGGAGCTGTTTTTT. Its translation is CASTRGANGELFF.

This clone was detected once. The V call is TRBV2, the J call TRBJ2-6; D is possibly TRBD1 (6 bases). This CDR3 is 14 amino acids long. V lost 8 bases and J lost 11, with 19 bases in between. Germline V gene data show CDR1 as SNHLY and CDR2 as FYNNEI. DNA for the CDR3: TGTGCCAGCTCCGGACAGCCTAACCGCCACGTCCTGACTTTC. As protein: CASSGQPNRHVLTF.

The count of this clone is one. The V gene is TRBV12-3 or TRBV12-4, the J gene TRBJ2-3; TRBD2 might be the D (5 bases). Trimming stripped 2 bases from V and 11 bases from J, with 11 bases between. CDR3 length equals 12 residues. CDR3 DNA: TGTGCCAGCAGTTTATGGCGAGGAGGGCAGTATTTT. This codes for CASSLWRGGQYF.

Turning to this clone: A read error may account for a junction end that differs from germline. The rearrangement uses TRBV6-1 and TRBJ1-5, with a tentative D call TRBD1 (5 bases). This CDR3 comprises 16 residues. The germline CDR1 and CDR2 sequences are MNHNS and SASEGT. CDR3 DNA sequence: TGTGCCAGCAGCGAAGCACAGGTTTATAGCAATCAGCCCCAGCATTTT. It specifies CASSEAQVYSNQPQHF.

In its sample, this clone was seen once. The V gene is TRBV24-1, the J gene TRBJ2-7; D possibly corresponds to TRBD1 (6 bases). Germline V gene data show CDR1 as KGHDR and CDR2 as SFDVKD. The germline V and J ends were trimmed by 9 bases and 4 bases, with 12 bases remaining between them. CDR3 size: 12 residues. This CDR3 reads CATGTTGYEQYF. The CDR3 bases are TGTGCCACCGGGACAACCGGGTACGAGCAGTACTTC.

V and J are TRBV5-1 and TRBJ2-7, with 9 bases fitting TRBD2. Losses at the gene ends were 7 bases for V and 4 bases for J; bases not matched to a gene: 12. CDR3 size: 15 residues. In germline, CDR1 is SGHRS, CDR2 YFSETQ. The DNA of the CDR3 is TGCGCCAGCGGTCAAGGGGCTAGCGGGGTATACGAGCAGTACTTC. It specifies CASGQGASGVYEQYF.

This chain joins TRBV28 and TRBJ2-1, with D perhaps TRBD1 (5 bases). In germline, CDR1 is MDHEN, CDR2 SYDVKM. The CDR3 spans 14 residues. Trimming took 2 bases from V and 8 from J, leaving 13 bases between them. The CDR3 coding sequence is TGTGCCAGCAGTTTAGGCTGGGGCGGCTATGAGCAGTTCTTC. Its protein is CASSLGWGGYEQFF. Full variable domain (missing parts from reference TRBV28 and TRBJ2-1): DVKVTQSSRYLVKRTGEKVFLECVQDMDHENMFWYRQDPGLGLRLIYFSYDVKMKEKGDIPEGYSVSREKKERFSLILESASTNQTSMYLCASSLGWGGYEQFFGPGTRLTVL.

This chain joins TRBV6-4 and TRBJ2-3; 9 bases are shared with TRBD2. The germline V gene has CDR1 MRHNA and CDR2 SNTAGT. With V trimmed by 0 bases and J by 7 bases, 8 bases remained unmatched. The length of the CDR3 is 16 residues. In DNA, the CDR3 is TGTGCCAGCAGTGACTCGGGGCGGGGGGGCCCAAATACGCAGTATTTT. It specifies CASSDSGRGGPNTQYF.

A few counts support this clone. This chain uses TRBV2 with TRBJ1-6; tentative D call: TRBD1 (6 bases). Germline values: CDR1 SNHLY, CDR2 FYNNEI. CDR3 length: 13 residues. The V end was cut by 4 bases, the J end by 11 bases, with 12 bases between. The CDR3 bases are TGTGCCAGCAGTGGGGACATGTTGGCACCCCTCCACTTT. This translates into CASSGDMLAPLHF.

The genes are TRBV5-1 and TRBJ1-1, with unresolved D. CDR1 is SGHRS, CDR2 YFSETQ, per germline. Deletions cut 0 bases from V and 2 bases from J, with 5 bases between. This CDR3 region has 13 residues. The CDR3 DNA reads TGCGCCAGCAGCTTGGACAGCAACACTGAAGCTTTCTTT. Translated, it gives CASSLDSNTEAFF.

A few counts support this clone. V and J are TRBV6-5 and TRBJ1-5, with D uncertain. Looked up from germline, CDR1 is MNHEY and CDR2 is SVGAGI. V lost 8 bases, J lost 3 bases, and 14 bases lay in between. The CDR3 length is 14 residues. The CDR3 reads CASGYSTINQPQHF. The CDR3 nucleotides are TGTGCCAGCGGGTACAGTACCATCAATCAGCCCCAGCATTTT.

The V and J genes are TRBV24-1 and TRBJ2-5; TRBD1 is a possible D gene (6 bases). Between the trimmed V and J ends, which lost 9 bases and 4 bases, there was a span of 14 bases. The CDR3 runs 13 residues. Germline CDR1 and CDR2: KGHDR and SFDVKD. The CDR3 loop is CATSRGLAETQYF. In DNA form, the CDR3 reads TGTGCCACCTCCAGGGGTTTGGCAGAGACCCAGTACTTC.

As DNA, the CDR3 is TGCGCCAGCAGCCGGACGGGAACAGGGTTGGACACTGAAGCTTTCTTT. This encodes CASSRTGTGLDTEAFF. This chain links TRBV4-1 with TRBJ1-1; D possibly corresponds to TRBD1 (6 bases). The CDR3 is 16 residues long. Deletions cut 4 bases from V and 3 bases from J, with 18 bases between. CDR1 and CDR2 from the germline V gene are MGHRA and YSYEKL.

The V call is TRBV7-8, the J call TRBJ2-3; possibly TRBD1 for D (6 bases). V lost 2 bases and J lost 6, with 15 bases in between. The CDR3 extends over 15 amino acids. In germline, CDR1 is SGHVS, CDR2 FQNEAQ. The CDR3 sequence: CASSLMGAHTDTQYF. For the CDR3, the DNA is TGTGCCAGCAGCTTAATGGGGGCTCACACCGATACGCAGTATTTT.

V and J are TRBV6-6 and TRBJ1-6; 8 bases are shared with TRBD1. There are 14 residues in the CDR3. Germline trimming cut 5 bases from V and 8 bases from J; bases unmatched to any gene: 5. Germline CDR1 is MNHNY and CDR2 is SVGAGI (reference sequence). DNA of the CDR3: TGTGCCAGCAGTAGACAGGGGAAGGATTCACCCCTCCACTTT. Amino acids: CASSRQGKDSPLHF.